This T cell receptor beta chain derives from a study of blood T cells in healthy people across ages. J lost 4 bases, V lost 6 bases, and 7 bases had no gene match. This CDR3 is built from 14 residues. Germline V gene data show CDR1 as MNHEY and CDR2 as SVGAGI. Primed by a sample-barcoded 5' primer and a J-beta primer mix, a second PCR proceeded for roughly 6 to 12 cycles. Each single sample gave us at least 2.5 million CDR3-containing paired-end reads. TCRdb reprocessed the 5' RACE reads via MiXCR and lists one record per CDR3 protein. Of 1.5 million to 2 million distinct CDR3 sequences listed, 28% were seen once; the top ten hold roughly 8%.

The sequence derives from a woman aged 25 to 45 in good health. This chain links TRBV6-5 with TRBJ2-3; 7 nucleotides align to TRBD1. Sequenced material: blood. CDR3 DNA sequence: TGTGCCAGCAGGGGGACAGTCCCGCCAGATACGCAGTATTTT. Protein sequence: CASRGTVPPDTQYF.